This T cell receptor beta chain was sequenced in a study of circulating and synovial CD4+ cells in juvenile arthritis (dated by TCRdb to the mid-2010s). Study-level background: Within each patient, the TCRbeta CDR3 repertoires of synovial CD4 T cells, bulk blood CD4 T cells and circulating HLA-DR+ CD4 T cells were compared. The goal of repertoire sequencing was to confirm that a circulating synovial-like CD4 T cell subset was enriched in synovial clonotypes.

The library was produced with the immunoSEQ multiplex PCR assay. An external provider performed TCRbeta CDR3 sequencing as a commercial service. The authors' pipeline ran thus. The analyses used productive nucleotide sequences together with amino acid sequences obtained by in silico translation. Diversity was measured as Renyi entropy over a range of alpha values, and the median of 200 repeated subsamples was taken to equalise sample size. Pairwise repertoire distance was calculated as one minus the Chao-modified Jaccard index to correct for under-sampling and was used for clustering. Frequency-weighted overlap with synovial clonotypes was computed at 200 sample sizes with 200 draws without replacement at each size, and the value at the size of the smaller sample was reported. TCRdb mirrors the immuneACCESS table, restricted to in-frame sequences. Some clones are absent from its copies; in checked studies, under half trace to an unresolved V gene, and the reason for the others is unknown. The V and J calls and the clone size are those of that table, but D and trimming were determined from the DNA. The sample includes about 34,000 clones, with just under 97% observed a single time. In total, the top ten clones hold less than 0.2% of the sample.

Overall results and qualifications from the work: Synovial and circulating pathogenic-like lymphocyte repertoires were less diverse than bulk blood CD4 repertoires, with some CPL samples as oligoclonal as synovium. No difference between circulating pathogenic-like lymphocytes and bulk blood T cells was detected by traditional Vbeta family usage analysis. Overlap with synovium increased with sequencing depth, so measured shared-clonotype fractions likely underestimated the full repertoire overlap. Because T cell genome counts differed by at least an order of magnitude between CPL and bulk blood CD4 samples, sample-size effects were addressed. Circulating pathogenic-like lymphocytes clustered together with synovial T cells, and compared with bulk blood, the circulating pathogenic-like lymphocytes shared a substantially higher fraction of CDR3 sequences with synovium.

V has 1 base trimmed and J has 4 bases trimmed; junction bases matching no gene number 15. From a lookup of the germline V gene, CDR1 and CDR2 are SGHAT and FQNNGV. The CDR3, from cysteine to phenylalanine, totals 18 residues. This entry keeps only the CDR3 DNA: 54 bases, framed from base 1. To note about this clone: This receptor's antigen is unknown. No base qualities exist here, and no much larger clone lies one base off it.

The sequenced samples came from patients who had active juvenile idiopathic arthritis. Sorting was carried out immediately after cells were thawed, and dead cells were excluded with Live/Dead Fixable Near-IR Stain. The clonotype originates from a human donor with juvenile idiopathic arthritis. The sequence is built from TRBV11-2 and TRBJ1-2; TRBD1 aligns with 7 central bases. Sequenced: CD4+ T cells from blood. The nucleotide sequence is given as TGTGCCAGCAGCTTAGGGGTCCTACAGGGGTCGCGCCGCTATGGCTACACCTTC. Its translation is CASSLGVLQGSRRYGYTF.